The 22 T cell receptor beta chains presented below share a single source sample, sequenced in a study of T cell repertoires in cytomegalovirus infection. TCRdb passed the reads through MiXCR, listing each CDR3 protein once. The sample consists of approximately 390,000 distinct CDR3 sequences, approximately 30% of them appearing once. These TCRs are of unknown antigen specificity. Sequenced material: cultured PBMCs, taken from culture after CMV antigen stimulation. The receptors shown here come from a human donor in good health (CMV status not recorded). Some clones in this sample may be carry-over from other donors' samples.

This chain uses TRBV28 with TRBJ1-3; no definite D call. The CDR3 consists of 15 residues. V lost 2 bases, J lost 3 bases, and 11 bases lay in between. The germline V gene encodes CDR1 MDHEN and CDR2 SYDVKM. The CDR3 sequence: CASSLNPFDGNTIYF. DNA for the CDR3: TGTGCCAGCAGTTTAAACCCATTCGATGGAAACACCATATATTTT.

The rearrangement uses TRBV7-8 and TRBJ2-1, with 14 nucleotides matching TRBD2. CDR1 and CDR2 from the germline V gene are SGHVS and FQNEAQ. This CDR3 contains 15 residues. The V segment lost 5 bases and the J segment 9 bases; nucleotides outside the gene matches: 6. The CDR3 DNA sequence: TGTGCCAGCAGCAAGACTAGCGGGAGGGCGGGTGAGCAGTTCTTC. Translating it yields CASSKTSGRAGEQFF.

CDR3 sequence reads: CAREAPKLAMYEQFF. The CDR3 DNA follows: TGTGCCAGAGAGGCCCCCAAACTAGCGATGTATGAGCAGTTCTTC. The rearrangement joins TRBV19 to TRBJ2-1; 7 nucleotides line up with TRBD2. Unmatched junction bases numbered 16, after V lost 9 bases and J lost 8 bases. Germline V gene sequence: CDR1 LNHDA, CDR2 SQIVND (reference sequence). The CDR3 length is 15 residues. The full variable domain, its missing parts supplied by reference TRBV19 and TRBJ2-1, is DGGITQSPKYLFRKEGQNVTLSCEQNLNHDAMYWYRQDPGQGLRLIYYSQIVNDFQKGDIAEGYSVSREKKESFPLTVTSAQKNPTAFYLCAREAPKLAMYEQFFGPGTRLTVL.

This clonotype was observed at least ten times. J is TRBJ2-5 and V is TRBV7-2, with 11 positions matching TRBD2. The germline gives CDR1 SGHTA, CDR2 FQGNSA. The ends lost 5 bases at V and 1 base at J; junction bases unmatched: 3. This CDR3 has 15 amino acids. CDR3 DNA sequence: TGTGCCAGCAGCAAGGGACTAGCGGTCCAAGAGACCCAGTACTTC. It codes for CASSKGLAVQETQYF. The full variable domain, with the rest looked up from reference TRBV7-2 and TRBJ2-5, is GAGVSQSPSNKVTEKGKDVELRCDPISGHTALYWYRQSLGQGLEFLIYFQGNSAPDKSGLPSDRFSAERTGGSVSTLTIQRTQQEDSAVYLCASSKGLAVQETQYFGPGTRLLVL.

This clonotype was observed at least ten times. The rearrangement links TRBV2 to TRBJ2-7; perhaps D is TRBD1 or TRBD2 (6 bases each). Germline assignment: CDR1 SNHLY and CDR2 FYNNEI. The CDR3 totals 14 residues. Trimming cost V 2 bases and J 4 bases, with 12 bases left between them. CDR3 sequence: CASSESGARYEQYF. The CDR3 DNA reads as TGTGCCAGCAGTGAATCGGGGGCGCGGTACGAGCAGTACTTC. Variable domain in full (rest from reference TRBV2 and TRBJ2-7): EPEVTQTPSHQVTQMGQEVILRCVPISNHLYFYWYRQILGQKVEFLVSFYNNEISEKSEIFDDQFSVERPDGSNFTLKIRSTKLEDSAMYFCASSESGARYEQYFGPGTRLTVT.

This chain connects TRBV5-1 to TRBJ2-1; no reliable D call. The CDR3 runs 15 residues. V was clipped by 3 bases and J by 5 bases, with 15 bases between them. Germline CDR1 and CDR2: SGHRS and YFSETQ. CDR3 region: CASSWTFGGHNEQFF. The CDR3 DNA sequence: TGCGCCAGCAGCTGGACCTTTGGTGGGCACAATGAGCAGTTCTTC.

V usage is TRBV24-1 and J usage is TRBJ2-1, with 13 positions matching TRBD2. Germline V gene lookup returns CDR1 KGHDR and CDR2 SFDVKD. The CDR3 runs to 18 residues. J gave up 8 bases and V 9 bases, and 18 bases lay outside the gene matches. Here the CDR3 DNA reads TGTGCCACCTCCTCCTCTCCGGGACTAGCGGGGCCCTTTGATGAGCAGTTCTTC. It yields the protein CATSSSPGLAGPFDEQFF.

This clonotype came up a few times. The CDR3 DNA reads TGTGCCAGTAGTATAGTTGGCAGCCATCAGCCCCAGCATTTT. It encodes CASSIVGSHQPQHF. The chain combines TRBV19 with TRBJ1-5, with D hard to call. Germline lookup yields CDR1 LNHDA and CDR2 SQIVND (reference sequence). This CDR3 region has 14 residues. Trimming took off 1 base at V and 5 bases at J, with 9 bases between the two ends.

V usage is TRBV7-2 and J usage is TRBJ1-2, with 8 bases identical to TRBD1. CDR1 SGHTA and CDR2 FQGNSA come from the germline V gene. V shed 5 bases, J shed 4 bases, and the junction held 3 bases outside the gene matches. This CDR3 has 13 residues. The CDR3 spells CASSRDRSYGYTF. The DNA of the CDR3 is TGTGCCAGCAGCCGGGACAGGTCCTATGGCTACACCTTC.

This clonotype has only a few counts. The chain combines TRBV6-1 with TRBJ1-1, with a possible D match to TRBD1 (5 bases). The CDR3 totals 15 residues. The V end was cut by 6 bases, the J end by 0 bases, with 14 bases between. Germline lookup yields CDR1 MNHNS and CDR2 SASEGT. CDR3 protein: CASRRGGHVNTEAFF. The DNA of the CDR3 is TGTGCCAGCAGGAGGGGCGGGCACGTGAACACTGAAGCTTTCTTT.

V usage is TRBV6-2 or TRBV6-3 and J usage is TRBJ2-7; 7 bases map to TRBD1. This CDR3 has 15 amino acids. J lost 0 bases, V lost 7 bases, and 9 bases had no gene match. CDR1 is MNHEY, CDR2 SVGEGT, per germline. CDR3 nucleotides: TGTGCCAGCATTCCACAGGGGCAAGCCTCCTACGAGCAGTACTTC. This encodes CASIPQGQASYEQYF.

V usage is TRBV7-9 and J usage is TRBJ2-3; weak D call: TRBD2 (6 bases). The CDR3 covers 13 residues. The V gene lost 6 bases and the J gene lost 5 bases, with 12 bases spanning the gap. Germline V lookup: CDR1 SEHNR, CDR2 FQNEAQ (reference sequence). The CDR3 sequence: CASSSREEDTQYF. Here the CDR3 DNA reads TGTGCCAGCAGTTCCAGGGAGGAAGATACGCAGTATTTT.

The sample holds a few counts of this clonotype. The chain couples TRBV24-1 to TRBJ2-2; D is possibly TRBD2 (6 bases). This CDR3 comprises 17 residues. V was cut by 0 bases and J by 6 bases, with 16 bases left in between. Germline assignment: CDR1 KGHDR and CDR2 SFDVKD. CDR3 DNA sequence: TGTGCCACCAGTGATTTGCAAATCTCGGGGAGGCCCGGGGAGCTGTTTTTT. This gives the protein CATSDLQISGRPGELFF.

This chain links TRBV7-2 with TRBJ1-1; no reliable D call. The CDR3 has 12 residues. CDR1 and CDR2 (germline): SGHTA, FQGNSA. V dropped 6 bases and J dropped 4 bases, with 9 bases sitting between them. CDR3 loop: CASRSLGTEAFF. The CDR3 DNA sequence: TGTGCCAGCAGATCTTTGGGCACTGAAGCTTTCTTT.

The rearrangement joins TRBV6-8 to TRBJ1-1; a weak D match, TRBD1 (6 bases). Germline V gene sequence: CDR1 MNHGY, CDR2 SAAAGT. Trimming removed 5 bases at V and 3 bases at J, with 13 bases between. The CDR3 contains 14 residues. CDR3 in DNA: TGTGCCAGCAGTCTTGGGACATCAGACACTGAAGCTTTCTTT. Protein: CASSLGTSDTEAFF.

Only a few counts were recorded for this clonotype. The junction differs from germline at one of its ends, possibly a read error. The chain is built from TRBV3-1 and TRBJ2-4; D is ambiguous. Germline V gene lookup returns CDR1 LGHDT and CDR2 YNNKEL (reference sequence). The CDR3 contains 12 residues. CDR3 sequence reads: CASSQYGWARIF. CDR3 DNA sequence: TGTGCCAGCAGCCAATACGGGTGGGCGAGGATCTTC.

The sample holds a few counts of this clonotype. The genes are TRBV27 and TRBJ1-5; TRBD1 agrees at 8 bases. This CDR3 has 14 amino acids. Per the germline V gene, CDR1 is MNHEY and CDR2 is SMNVEV (reference sequence). The J segment lost 7 bases and the V segment lost 5 bases, leaving 7 bases of the junction unmatched. The CDR3 nucleotides are TGTGCCAGCAGTCCCGGGACAGGCAGGCAGCCCCAGCATTTT. It codes for CASSPGTGRQPQHF.

This chain joins TRBV20-1 and TRBJ2-3; D gene unclear. Per germline, CDR1 DFQATT and CDR2 SNEGSKA (reference sequence). The CDR3 is 11 residues long. V dropped 4 bases and J dropped 5 bases, with 7 bases sitting between them. CDR3 protein: CSATVVDTQYF. In nucleotides, the CDR3 is TGCAGTGCTACCGTAGTAGATACGCAGTATTTT.

There are many counts of this clonotype. This chain joins TRBV5-6 and TRBJ2-1, with TRBD2 matching over 10 bases. The CDR3 sequence is 16 residues long. The V gene end was trimmed by 4 bases and the J gene end by 4 bases; junction bases not matched to a gene: 8. Per germline, CDR1 SGHDT and CDR2 YYEEEE. The CDR3 DNA follows: TGTGCCAGCAGCCGTTGGGATAGCGGGGGGTACAATGAGCAGTTCTTC. Translation: CASSRWDSGGYNEQFF.

In this sample, this clonotype turned up a few times. The chain links TRBV9 to TRBJ2-5; D is undetermined. V lost 1 base, J lost 1 base, and 14 bases lay in between. The CDR3 length is 16 residues. CDR1 SGDLS and CDR2 YYNGEE come from the germline V gene. The chain's CDR3 is CASSVQPYSSQETQYF. The CDR3 coding sequence is TGTGCCAGCAGCGTACAGCCCTATAGCAGCCAAGAGACCCAGTACTTC.

The gene calls are TRBV7-8 and TRBJ2-1; TRBD2 matches at 12 bases. The CDR3 runs to 16 residues. The germline CDR1 and CDR2 sequences are SGHVS and FQNEAQ. Trimming took 1 base from V and 8 from J; bases not matched to a gene: 6. The CDR3 nucleotides are TGTGCCAGCAGCTTAGAGGGGACTAGCGGGCTCCATGAGCAGTTCTTC. Amino acids: CASSLEGTSGLHEQFF.

This clonotype showed up just a few times. V is TRBV11-3 and J is TRBJ2-6; 10 nucleotides align to TRBD1. The V gene's germline CDR1 is SGHNT and CDR2 YENEEA. This CDR3 has 17 residues. Unmatched junction bases numbered 3, after V lost 3 bases and J lost 1 base. CDR3: CASSLGQGYSGANVLTF. CDR3 nucleotides: TGTGCCAGCAGCTTGGGACAGGGGTATTCTGGGGCCAACGTCCTGACTTTC. Together with reference TRBV11-3 and TRBJ2-6, the CDR3 gives the full variable domain: EAGVVQSPRYKIIEKKQPVAFWCNPISGHNTLYWYLQNLGQGPELLIRYENEEAVDDSQLPKDRFSAERLKGVDSTLKIQPAELGDSAVYLCASSLGQGYSGANVLTFGAGSRLTVL.